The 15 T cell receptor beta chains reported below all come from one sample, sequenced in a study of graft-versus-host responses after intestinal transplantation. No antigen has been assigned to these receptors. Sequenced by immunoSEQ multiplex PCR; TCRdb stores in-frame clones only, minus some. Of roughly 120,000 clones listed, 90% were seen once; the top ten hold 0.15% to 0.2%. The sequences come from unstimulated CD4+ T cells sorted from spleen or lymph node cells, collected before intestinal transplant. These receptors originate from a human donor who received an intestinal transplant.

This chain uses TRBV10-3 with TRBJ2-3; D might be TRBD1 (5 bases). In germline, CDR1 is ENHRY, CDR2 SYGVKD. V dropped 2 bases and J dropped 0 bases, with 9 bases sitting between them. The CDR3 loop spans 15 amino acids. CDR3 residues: CAISEGARSTDTQYF. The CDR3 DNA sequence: TGTGCCATCAGTGAGGGGGCGCGAAGCACAGATACGCAGTATTTT.

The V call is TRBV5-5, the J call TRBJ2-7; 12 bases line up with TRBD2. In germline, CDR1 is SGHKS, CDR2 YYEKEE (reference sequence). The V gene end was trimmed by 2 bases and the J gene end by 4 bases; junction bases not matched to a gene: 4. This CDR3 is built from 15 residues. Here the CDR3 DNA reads TGTGCCAGCAGCTTTTCTAGCGGGGGGGCTTACGAGCAGTACTTC. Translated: CASSFSSGGAYEQYF.

CDR3 in amino acids: CASSSPKQGLTQYF. The CDR3 nucleotides read TGTGCCAGCAGTTCACCGAAACAGGGTCTTACGCAGTATTTT. The V and J genes are TRBV28 and TRBJ2-3, with D possibly being TRBD1 (6 bases). V lost 4 bases to trimming and J lost 8 bases, with 16 bases between them. The germline gives CDR1 MDHEN, CDR2 SYDVKM. This CDR3 has 14 residues.

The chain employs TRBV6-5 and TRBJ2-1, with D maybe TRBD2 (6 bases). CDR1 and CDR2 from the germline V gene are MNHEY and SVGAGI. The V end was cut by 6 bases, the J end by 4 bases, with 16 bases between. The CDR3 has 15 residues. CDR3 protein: CASSDTGLRYNEQFF. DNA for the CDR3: TGTGCCAGCAGCGATACGGGACTCCGGTACAATGAGCAGTTCTTC.

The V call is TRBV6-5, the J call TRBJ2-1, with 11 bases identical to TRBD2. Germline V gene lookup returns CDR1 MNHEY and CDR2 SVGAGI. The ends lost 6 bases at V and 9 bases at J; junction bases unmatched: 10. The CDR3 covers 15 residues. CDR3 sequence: CASSSTLAGAGEQFF. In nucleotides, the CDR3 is TGTGCCAGCAGCTCCACACTAGCGGGGGCGGGTGAGCAGTTCTTC.

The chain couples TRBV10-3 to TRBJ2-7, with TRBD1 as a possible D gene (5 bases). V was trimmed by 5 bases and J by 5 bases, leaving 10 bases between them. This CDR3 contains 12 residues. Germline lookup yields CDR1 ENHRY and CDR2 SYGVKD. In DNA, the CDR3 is TGTGCCATCAGTTTCCAGGGCGACGAGCAGTACTTC. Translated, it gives CAISFQGDEQYF.

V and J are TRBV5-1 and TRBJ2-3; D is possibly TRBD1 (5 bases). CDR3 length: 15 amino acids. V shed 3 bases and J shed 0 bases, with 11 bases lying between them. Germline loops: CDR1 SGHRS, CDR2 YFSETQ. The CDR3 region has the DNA TGCGCCAGCAGCTCCCAGGGTCCTAGCACAGATACGCAGTATTTT. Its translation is CASSSQGPSTDTQYF.

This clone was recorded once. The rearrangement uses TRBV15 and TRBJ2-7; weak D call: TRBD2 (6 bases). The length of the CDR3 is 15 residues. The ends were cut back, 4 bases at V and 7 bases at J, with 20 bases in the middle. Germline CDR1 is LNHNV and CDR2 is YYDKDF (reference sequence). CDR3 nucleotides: TGTGCCACCAGCACCTTCGCGGGGCCCTGGGGGGAGCAGTACTTC. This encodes CATSTFAGPWGEQYF.

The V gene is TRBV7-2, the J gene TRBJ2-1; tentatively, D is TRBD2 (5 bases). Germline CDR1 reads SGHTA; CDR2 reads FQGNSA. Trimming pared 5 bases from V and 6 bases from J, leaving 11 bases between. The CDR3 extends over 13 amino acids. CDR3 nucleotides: TGTGCCAGCAGCCGGAGACTAAGCAATGAGCAGTTCTTC. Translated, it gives CASSRRLSNEQFF.

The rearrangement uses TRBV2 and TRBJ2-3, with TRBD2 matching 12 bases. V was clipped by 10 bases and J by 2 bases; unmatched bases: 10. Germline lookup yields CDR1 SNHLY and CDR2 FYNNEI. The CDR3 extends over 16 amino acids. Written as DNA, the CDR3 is TGTGCCAAAGGATCTAGCGGGAGGGCCCTCACAGATACGCAGTATTTT. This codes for CAKGSSGRALTDTQYF.

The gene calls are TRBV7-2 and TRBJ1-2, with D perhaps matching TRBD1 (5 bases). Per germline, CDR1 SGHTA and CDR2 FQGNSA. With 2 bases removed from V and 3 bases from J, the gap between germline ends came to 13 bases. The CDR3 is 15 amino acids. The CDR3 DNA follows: TGTGCCAGCAGCTTACAGCGGGGGTCCCACTATGGCTACACCTTC. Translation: CASSLQRGSHYGYTF.

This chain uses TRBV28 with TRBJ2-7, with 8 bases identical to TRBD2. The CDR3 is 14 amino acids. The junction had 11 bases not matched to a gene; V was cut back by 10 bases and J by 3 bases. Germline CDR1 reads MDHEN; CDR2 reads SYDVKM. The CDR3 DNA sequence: TGTGCCATCTTCGGTAGCGGGGATTACTACGAGCAGTACTTC. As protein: CAIFGSGDYYEQYF.

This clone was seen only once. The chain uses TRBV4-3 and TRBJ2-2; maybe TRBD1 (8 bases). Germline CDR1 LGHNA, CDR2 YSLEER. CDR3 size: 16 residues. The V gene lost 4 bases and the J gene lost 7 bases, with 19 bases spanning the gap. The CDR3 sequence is CASSLFWTGRVGELFF. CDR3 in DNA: TGCGCCAGCAGCCTGTTTTGGACAGGGAGGGTCGGGGAGCTGTTTTTT.

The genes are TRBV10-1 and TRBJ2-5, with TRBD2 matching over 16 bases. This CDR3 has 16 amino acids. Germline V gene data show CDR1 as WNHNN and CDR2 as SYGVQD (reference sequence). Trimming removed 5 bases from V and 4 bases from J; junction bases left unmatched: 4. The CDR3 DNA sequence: TGCGCCAGCAGTACGGGACTAGCGGGAGGGGGAGAGACCCAGTACTTC. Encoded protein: CASSTGLAGGGETQYF.

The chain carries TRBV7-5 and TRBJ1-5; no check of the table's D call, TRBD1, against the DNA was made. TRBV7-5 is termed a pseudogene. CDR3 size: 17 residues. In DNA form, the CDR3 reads TGTGTCAGAAGCCCTACGACAGCCAGAAATAGCAATCAGCCCCAGCATTTT. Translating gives CVRSPTTARNSNQPQHF.